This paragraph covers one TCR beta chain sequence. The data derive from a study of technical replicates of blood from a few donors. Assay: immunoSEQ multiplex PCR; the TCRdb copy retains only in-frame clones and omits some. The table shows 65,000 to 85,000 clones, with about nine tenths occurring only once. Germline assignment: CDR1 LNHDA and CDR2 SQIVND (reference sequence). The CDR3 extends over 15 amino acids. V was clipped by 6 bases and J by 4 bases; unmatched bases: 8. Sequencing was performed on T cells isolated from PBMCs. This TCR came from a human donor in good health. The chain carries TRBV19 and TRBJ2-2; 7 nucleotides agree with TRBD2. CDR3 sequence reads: CASSPTASGTGELFF. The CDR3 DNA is TGTGCCAGTAGCCCAACCGCTAGCGGCACCGGGGAGCTGTTTTTT.